This T cell receptor (beta chain) was sequenced for a study of cytomegalovirus exposure and HLA in healthy donors. Across the study: The study placed around 80% of its approximately 400 genotyped donors in the Caucasian-associated ancestry cluster.

As to this clone: Its antigen is not known.

In germline, CDR1 is SNHLY, CDR2 FYNNEI. This CDR3 spans 14 amino acids. The J segment lost 2 bases and the V segment lost 7 bases, leaving 4 bases of the junction unmatched. PCR used 60 Vbeta primers and 13 Jbeta primers. The protocol was immunoSEQ multiplex PCR, while the TCRdb copy is restricted to in-frame clones and leaves out a portion. Of about 180,000 clones in the sample, around 82% were seen once. Study-level results: Prior analysis indicated that the majority of TCR beta V segments exhibited productivity approximately 87% or approximately 30% of the time. Available immune exposure information covered CMV serostatus only. HLA allele associations emerged for roughly 17,000 TCR beta sequences in a later analysis, at 0.05 false discovery rate.

V and J are TRBV2 and TRBJ2-3, with 9 bases matching TRBD2. This TCR derives from a man in his sixties in good health and CMV-seronegative. Specimen: PBMCs. For the CDR3, the DNA is TGTGCCAGCAAACCGGGACTAGCCACAGATACGCAGTATTTT. Its protein is CASKPGLATDTQYF.